This TCR beta chain was identified during a study of technical replicates of blood from a handful of donors. Sequenced by immunoSEQ multiplex PCR; TCRdb stores in-frame clones only, minus some. The sample has about 17,000 clones; about four fifths are singletons. Looked up from germline, CDR1 is SNHLY and CDR2 is FYNNEI. Trimming removed 4 bases from V and 6 bases from J; junction bases left unmatched: 1. The CDR3 has 14 residues. This receptor was taken from a human donor in good health. Some clones in this sample may be carry-over from other donors' samples. J is TRBJ2-1 and V is TRBV2; TRBD2 matches 12 bases. What was sequenced was PBMCs. This chain's CDR3 is CASSVGLAGNEQFF. As DNA, the CDR3 is TGTGCCAGCAGTGTGGGACTAGCGGGCAATGAGCAGTTCTTC.